This paragraph reports one T cell receptor (beta chain). The antigen remains undetermined. The data originate from a study of a mutant IDH1 vaccine in newly diagnosed glioma. Study information: Antecedent treatment encompassed radiotherapy, temozolomide, or their combination; the majority received both.

Time point noted: week 5, during vaccination. The vaccine gave 300 ug of a 20-mer mutant IDH1 peptide subcutaneously per dose. Assay: immunoSEQ multiplex PCR; the TCRdb copy retains only in-frame clones and omits some. The sample has 50,000 or so clones; around 80% are singletons. The sample here was PBMCs, taken from a glioma patient whose treatment included an IDH1 peptide vaccine. This receptor was taken from a woman in her thirties or forties with glioma.

The CDR3, as DNA: TGTGCCAGCAGCCCACCGGACAGGGTAGGGAACGAGCAGTACTTC. Protein: CASSPPDRVGNEQYF. J is TRBJ2-7 and V is TRBV9; TRBD1 aligns across 8 bases. Per germline, CDR1 SGDLS and CDR2 YYNGEE. The CDR3 runs 15 residues. J gave up 5 bases and V 4 bases, and 11 bases lay outside the gene matches. The full variable domain, rest sourced from reference TRBV9 and TRBJ2-7, is DSGVTQTPKHLITATGQRVTLRCSPRSGDLSVYWYQQSLDQGLQFLIQYYNGEERAKGNILERFSAQQFPDLHSELNLSSLELGDSALYFCASSPPDRVGNEQYFGPGTRLTVT.